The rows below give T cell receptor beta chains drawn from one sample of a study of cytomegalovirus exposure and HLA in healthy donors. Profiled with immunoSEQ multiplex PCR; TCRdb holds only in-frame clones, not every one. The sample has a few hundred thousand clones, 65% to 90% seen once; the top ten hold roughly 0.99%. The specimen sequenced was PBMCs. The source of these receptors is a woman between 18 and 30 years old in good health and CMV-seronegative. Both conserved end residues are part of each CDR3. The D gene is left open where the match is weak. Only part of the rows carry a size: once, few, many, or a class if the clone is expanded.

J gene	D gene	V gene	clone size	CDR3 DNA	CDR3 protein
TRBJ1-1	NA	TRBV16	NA	TGTGCCAGCAGCCAATCGAACAGGGAGAATGAAGCTTTCTTT	CASSQSNRENEAFF
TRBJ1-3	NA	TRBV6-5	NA	TGTGCCAGCAGTTACTCGACCGGGGGGCCTGGAAACACCATATATTTT	CASSYSTGGPGNTIYF
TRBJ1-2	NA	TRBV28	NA	TGTGCCAGCAGTTTAGAAAAAGCCTACACCTTC	CASSLEKAYTF
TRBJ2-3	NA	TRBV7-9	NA	TGTGCCAGCCGGCGGGCTATAGATACGCAGTATTTT	CASRRAIDTQYF
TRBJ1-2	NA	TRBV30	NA	TGTGCCTGGAGTGTTGACTTTTCCGCGAGGGGCTACACCTTC	CAWSVDFSARGYTF
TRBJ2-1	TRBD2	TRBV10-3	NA	TGTGCCATCAGTGAGCCCCGAAGACAGCGGGGAGGAAACAATGAGCAGTTCTTC	CAISEPRRQRGGNNEQFF
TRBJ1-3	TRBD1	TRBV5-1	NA	TGCGCCAGCAGTCCGGGACAGGGGAAGACTGGAAACACCATATATTTT	CASSPGQGKTGNTIYF
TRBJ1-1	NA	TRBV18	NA	TGTGCCAGCTCACCTTACCGGGGAACGAACACTGAAGCTTTCTTT	CASSPYRGTNTEAFF
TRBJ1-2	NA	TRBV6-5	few	TGTGCCAGCAGTTACGGAGCTAACTATGGCTACACCTTC	CASSYGANYGYTF
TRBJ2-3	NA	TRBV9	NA	TGTGCCAGCAGCGTAGGGGAGAGCACAGATACGCAGTATTTT	CASSVGESTDTQYF
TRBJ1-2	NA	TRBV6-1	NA	TGTGCCAGCATCTCGGGGGGAATCGCGGGCTACACCTTC	CASISGGIAGYTF
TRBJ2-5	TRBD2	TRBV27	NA	TGTGCCAGCAGTTTAGGCGGGGGGGGAGAGACCCAGTACTTC	CASSLGGGGETQYF